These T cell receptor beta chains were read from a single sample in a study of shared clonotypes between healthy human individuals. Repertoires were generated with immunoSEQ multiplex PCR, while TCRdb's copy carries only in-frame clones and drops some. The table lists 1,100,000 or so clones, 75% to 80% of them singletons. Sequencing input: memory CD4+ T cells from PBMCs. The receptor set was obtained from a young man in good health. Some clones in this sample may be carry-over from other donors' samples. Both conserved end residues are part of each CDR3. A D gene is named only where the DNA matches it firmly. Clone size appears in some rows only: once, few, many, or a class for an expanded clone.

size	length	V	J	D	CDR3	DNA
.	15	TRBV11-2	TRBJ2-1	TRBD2	CASSFGLAGVRNPFF	TGTGCCAGCAGCTTCGGACTAGCGGGAGTTAGGAATCCGTTCTTC
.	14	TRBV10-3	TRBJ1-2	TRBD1	CAISVLGTGVGYTF	TGTGCCATCAGTGTTTTGGGGACAGGGGTCGGCTACACCTTC
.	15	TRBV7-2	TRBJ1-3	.	CASSPDSASGNTIYF	TGTGCCAGCAGCCCGGACAGCGCCTCTGGAAACACCATATATTTT
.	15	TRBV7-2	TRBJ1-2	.	CASSPGQAAHYGYTF	TGTGCCAGCAGCCCAGGGCAGGCAGCGCACTATGGCTACACCTTC
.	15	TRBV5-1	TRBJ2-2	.	CASRLERTNTGELFF	TGCGCCAGCAGATTGGAGAGAACGAACACCGGGGAGCTGTTTTTT
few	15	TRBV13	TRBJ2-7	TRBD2	CASSSPFSGRNEQYF	TGTGCCAGCAGCTCACCATTTAGCGGGAGGAACGAGCAGTACTTC
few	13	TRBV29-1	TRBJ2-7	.	CSVEEVGGYEQYF	TGCAGCGTTGAAGAGGTAGGGGGGTACGAGCAGTACTTC
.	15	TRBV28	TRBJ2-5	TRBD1	CASSFLGTVKETQYF	TGTGCCAGCAGTTTTTTAGGGACAGTAAAAGAGACCCAGTACTTC
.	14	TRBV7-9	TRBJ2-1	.	CASNPGTTGDEQFF	TGTGCCAGCAACCCGGGGACCACGGGCGATGAGCAGTTCTTC
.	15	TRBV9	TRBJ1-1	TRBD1	CASSVVRGLRTEAFF	TGTGCCAGCAGCGTAGTCAGGGGGCTCAGGACTGAAGCTTTCTTT
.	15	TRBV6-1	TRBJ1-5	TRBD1	CASTPPRQGSQPQHF	TGTGCCAGCACCCCCCCGCGACAGGGGAGTCAGCCCCAGCATTTT
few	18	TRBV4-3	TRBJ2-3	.	CASSQDIGGYSSTDTQYF	TGCGCCAGCAGCCAAGATATCGGCGGCTACTCTAGCACAGATACGCAGTATTTT
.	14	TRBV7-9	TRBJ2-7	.	CASSLEAFSYEQYF	TGTGCCAGCAGCTTAGAGGCGTTTTCCTACGAGCAGTACTTC
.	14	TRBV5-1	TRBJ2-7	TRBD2	CATKARTSGYEQYF	TGCGCCACCAAGGCCCGGACTAGCGGCTACGAGCAGTACTTC
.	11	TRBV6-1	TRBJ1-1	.	CASTLNTEAFF	TGTGCCAGCACCCTGAACACTGAAGCTTTCTTT
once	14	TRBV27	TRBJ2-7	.	CASGDQGWDYEQYF	TGTGCCAGCGGGGACCAGGGATGGGACTACGAGCAGTACTTC
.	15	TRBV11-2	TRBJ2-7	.	CASSLAGLQSYEQYF	TGTGCCAGCAGCTTAGCTGGTCTCCAGTCCTACGAGCAGTACTTC
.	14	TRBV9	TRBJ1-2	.	CASSVSGAPHGYTF	TGTGCCAGCAGCGTCTCAGGGGCCCCGCACGGCTACACCTTC
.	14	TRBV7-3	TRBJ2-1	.	CASRPTGSGNEQFF	TGTGCCAGCAGACCTACAGGGTCGGGCAATGAGCAGTTCTTC
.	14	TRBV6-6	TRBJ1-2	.	CASSLRVAGHGYTF	TGTGCCAGCAGTTTGCGAGTCGCGGGTCATGGCTACACCTTC
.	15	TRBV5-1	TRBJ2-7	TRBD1	CASSFTGGPPYEQYF	TGCGCCAGCAGCTTTACAGGGGGACCACCCTACGAGCAGTACTTC
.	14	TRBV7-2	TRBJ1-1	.	CASRRNQGNTEAFF	TGTGCCAGCAGACGCAATCAAGGGAACACTGAAGCTTTCTTT
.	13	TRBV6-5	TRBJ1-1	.	CASSYQMNTEAFF	TGTGCCAGCAGTTACCAAATGAACACTGAAGCTTTCTTT
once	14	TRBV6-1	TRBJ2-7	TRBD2	CAVGGRGEKYEQYF	TGTGCCGTCGGCGGGAGGGGCGAAAAATACGAGCAGTACTTC
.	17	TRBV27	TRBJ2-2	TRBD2	CASSFLVTSGDTGELFF	TGTGCCAGCAGTTTTCTCGTGACTAGCGGGGACACCGGGGAGCTGTTTTTT
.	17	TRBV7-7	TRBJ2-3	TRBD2	CASSLGSASGSADTQYF	TGTGCCAGCAGCTTAGGTTCGGCTAGCGGGAGCGCGGATACGCAGTATTTT
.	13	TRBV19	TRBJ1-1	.	CASKAQGGTEAFF	TGTGCCAGTAAAGCACAGGGAGGCACTGAAGCTTTCTTT
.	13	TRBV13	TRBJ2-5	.	CASSNRAQETQYF	TGTGCCAGCAGCAACAGGGCTCAAGAGACCCAGTACTTC
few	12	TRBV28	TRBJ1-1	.	CASILPPTEAFF	TGTGCCAGCATCCTTCCGCCCACTGAAGCTTTCTTT
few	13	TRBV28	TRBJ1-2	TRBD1	CASSWDRGVGYTF	TGTGCCAGCAGTTGGGACAGGGGAGTTGGCTACACCTTC
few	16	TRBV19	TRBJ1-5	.	CASSMQGWGNNQPQHF	TGTGCCAGTAGTATGCAGGGATGGGGCAACAATCAGCCCCAGCATTTT
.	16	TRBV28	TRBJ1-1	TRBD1	CASKSSSGGRGTEAFF	TGTGCCAGCAAAAGCTCCTCAGGGGGTAGGGGCACTGAAGCTTTCTTT
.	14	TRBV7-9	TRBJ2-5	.	CASSLGQYQETQYF	TGTGCCAGCAGCTTAGGGCAGTACCAAGAGACCCAGTACTTC
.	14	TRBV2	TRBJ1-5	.	CASMGQYPNQPQHF	TGTGCCAGCATGGGGCAATACCCCAATCAGCCCCAGCATTTT
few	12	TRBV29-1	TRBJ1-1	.	CSVVRGLTEAFF	TGCAGCGTTGTCCGGGGGCTCACTGAAGCTTTCTTT
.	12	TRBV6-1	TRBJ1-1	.	CASSRDATEAFF	TGTGCCAGCAGCCGGGATGCGACTGAAGCTTTCTTT
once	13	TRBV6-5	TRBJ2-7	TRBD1	CASTAGGSYEQYF	TGTGCCAGCACGGCAGGGGGCTCCTACGAGCAGTACTTC
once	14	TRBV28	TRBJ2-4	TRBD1	CASMDRGAKNIQYF	TGTGCCAGCATGGACAGGGGGGCCAAAAACATTCAGTACTTC
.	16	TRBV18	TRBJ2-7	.	CASSPILPRSTYEQYF	TGTGCCAGCTCACCAATTCTACCGCGTTCTACCTACGAGCAGTACTTC
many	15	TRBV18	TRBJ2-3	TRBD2	CASSRRTSLTDTQYF	TGTGCCAGCTCACGCCGGACTAGCCTGACAGATACGCAGTATTTT
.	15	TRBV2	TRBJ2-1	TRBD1	CASSSIRTGGNEQFF	TGTGCCAGCAGTAGTATAAGGACAGGAGGAAATGAGCAGTTCTTC
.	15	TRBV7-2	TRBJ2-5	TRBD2	CASSLDGAGQETQYF	TGTGCCAGCAGCTTAGATGGAGCGGGGCAGGAGACCCAGTACTTC
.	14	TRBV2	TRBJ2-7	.	CASRIDTNNYEQYF	TGTGCCAGCAGGATCGACACTAACAACTACGAGCAGTACTTC
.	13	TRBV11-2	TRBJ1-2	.	CASSLDNNYGYTF	TGTGCCAGCAGCTTAGACAATAACTATGGCTACACCTTC
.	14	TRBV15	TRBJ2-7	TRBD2	CATSRGLAEYEQYF	TGTGCCACCAGCAGAGGGCTAGCGGAATACGAGCAGTACTTC